This record concerns one TCR beta chain sequence. The method was immunoSEQ multiplex PCR; TCRdb's version includes in-frame clones alone and lacks a portion of them. The table records roughly 250,000 clones, approximately 90% of them present only once. This entry comes from a study of blood T cell repertoires in COVID-19. V was pared by 4 bases and J by 7 bases, with 2 bases of the junction left unmatched. Germline assignment: CDR1 SGHVS and CDR2 FNYEAQ. The CDR3 runs 15 residues. The source material was PBMCs or T cells enriched from blood (not recorded which). The J gene is TRBJ2-1, the V gene TRBV7-6; TRBD2 matches at 15 bases. The receptor was derived from a woman aged 18-29 years who had recovered from COVID-19. The CDR3 loop reads CASSSGLAGGNEQFF. The DNA for the CDR3 is TGTGCCAGCAGCTCGGGACTAGCGGGGGGAAATGAGCAGTTCTTC. Full variable domain (remainder filled in from reference TRBV7-6 and TRBJ2-1): GAGVSQSPRYKVTKRGQDVALRCDPISGHVSLYWYRQALGQGPEFLTYFNYEAQQDKSGLPNDRFSAERPEGSISTLTIQRTEQRDSAMYRCASSSGLAGGNEQFFGPGTRLTVL.